Following are 18 T cell receptor beta chains from one sample sequenced in a study of blood T cell repertoires in COVID-19. Assay used: immunoSEQ multiplex PCR; TCRdb lists only in-frame clones, some missing. The sample consists of fewer than 150,000 clones, roughly 86% of them appearing once. The specimen was peripheral blood. The receptors come from a woman aged 50 to 60 who had recovered from COVID-19.

The chain joins TRBV3-1 (or the pseudogene TRBV3-2) to TRBJ2-2; 12 bases line up with TRBD2. The junction had 0 bases not matched to a gene; V was cut back by 3 bases and J by 1 base. Germline V gene lookup returns CDR1 LGHDT and CDR2 YNNKEL (reference sequence). The CDR3 is 16 amino acids. Here the CDR3 DNA reads TGTGCCAGCAGCCAGACTAGCGGGAGGAACACCGGGGAGCTGTTTTTT. It is translated as CASSQTSGRNTGELFF.

This chain uses TRBV7-9 with TRBJ1-4; 9 positions agree with TRBD1. The CDR3 extends over 15 amino acids. After removal of 3 bases from V and 7 bases from J, the junction contained 6 bases not matched to a gene. Germline V lookup: CDR1 SEHNR, CDR2 FQNEAQ (reference sequence). CDR3 sequence (DNA): TGTGCCAGCAGCTTCACCGGGACAGGGCCTGAAAAACTGTTTTTT. Amino acid sequence: CASSFTGTGPEKLFF.

The V call is TRBV28, the J call TRBJ1-2; a weak D match, TRBD1 (6 bases). The CDR3 consists of 12 residues. CDR1 and CDR2 from the germline V gene are MDHEN and SYDVKM. The V and J ends lost 4 bases and 8 bases respectively, with 11 bases between them. This CDR3 is CASSYDRLGYTF. The CDR3, as DNA: TGTGCCAGCAGTTACGACAGGTTGGGCTACACCTTC.

This clone was detected only a few times. The chain's CDR3 is CASSRQGLNTEAFF. Written as DNA, the CDR3 is TGTGCCAGCAGCCGACAGGGACTGAACACTGAAGCTTTCTTT. The rearrangement uses TRBV7-9 and TRBJ1-1, with 7 bases aligning to TRBD1. Looked up from germline, CDR1 is SEHNR and CDR2 is FQNEAQ (reference sequence). V dropped 5 bases and J dropped 0; count of bases not matched to a gene: 3. This CDR3 has 14 residues.

The J gene is TRBJ1-1, the V gene TRBV5-6; tentative D call: TRBD1 (5 bases). CDR3 length: 17 residues. V was cut by 3 bases and J by 0 bases, with 18 bases left in between. The germline gives CDR1 SGHDT, CDR2 YYEEEE. This CDR3 reads CASSSMTELRMNTEAFF. The DNA for the CDR3 is TGTGCCAGCAGCTCAATGACAGAGCTCCGGATGAACACTGAAGCTTTCTTT. Full variable domain (remainder filled in from reference TRBV5-6 and TRBJ1-1): DAGVTQSPTHLIKTRGQQVTLRCSPKSGHDTVSWYQQALGQGPQFIFQYYEEEERQRGNFPDRFSGHQFPNYSSELNVNALLLGDSALYLCASSSMTELRMNTEAFFGQGTRLTVV.

The chain links TRBV20-1 to TRBJ2-3; 8 nucleotides agree with TRBD1. V trimming: 3 bases; J trimming: 1 base; junction bases outside the gene matches: 3. This CDR3 has 14 amino acids. Germline-derived CDR1 and CDR2 are DFQATT and SNEGSKA (reference sequence). This CDR3 is CSASKGQGTDTQYF. For the CDR3, the DNA is TGCAGTGCTAGTAAGGGACAGGGCACAGATACGCAGTATTTT.

The chain has TRBV5-1 and TRBJ2-7; D is undetermined. This CDR3 has 12 residues. The V gene lost 1 base and the J gene lost 5 bases, with 7 bases spanning the gap. The germline gives CDR1 SGHRS, CDR2 YFSETQ. The CDR3 sequence: CASSLFENEQYF. CDR3 nucleotides: TGCGCCAGCAGCTTGTTCGAGAACGAGCAGTACTTC.

This chain links TRBV2 with TRBJ1-1; tentative D call: TRBD1 (5 bases). The CDR3 loop spans 14 amino acids. Looked up from germline, CDR1 is SNHLY and CDR2 is FYNNEI. V was shortened by 6 bases and J by 2 bases, with 13 bases between the two germline ends. In DNA, the CDR3 is TGTGCCAGCAGGGTAGGGGCCTTCAACACTGAAGCTTTCTTT. It translates to CASRVGAFNTEAFF.

The J gene is TRBJ2-4, the V gene TRBV5-1; TRBD1 agrees at 7 bases. The trim removed 0 bases at V and 7 bases at J, leaving 10 bases unmatched. Germline loops: CDR1 SGHRS, CDR2 YFSETQ. This CDR3 is built from 16 residues. The CDR3 nucleotides read TGCGCCAGCAGCTTGGCACAGACAGGGATTAGGAACATTCAGTACTTC. Encoded protein: CASSLAQTGIRNIQYF. The entire variable domain, with the rest obtained from reference TRBV5-1 and TRBJ2-4, is as follows: KAGVTQTPRYLIKTRGQQVTLSCSPISGHRSVSWYQQTPGQGLQFLFEYFSETQRNKGNFPGRFSGRQFSNSRSEMNVSTLELGDSALYLCASSLAQTGIRNIQYFGAGTRLSVL.

The CDR3 protein is CASSPPIAGAYEQYF. As DNA, the CDR3 is TGTGCCAGCTCACCACCGATAGCGGGGGCCTACGAGCAGTACTTC. The chain uses TRBV18 and TRBJ2-7; the match to TRBD2 covers 9 bases. The V gene's germline CDR1 is KGHSH and CDR2 LQKENI. Trimming removed 0 bases from V and 2 bases from J; junction bases left unmatched: 2. The CDR3 is 15 amino acids.

The chain uses TRBV19 and TRBJ2-3, with 7 nucleotides matching TRBD1. There are 15 residues in the CDR3. Trimming removed 4 bases from V and 5 bases from J; junction bases left unmatched: 9. Per germline, CDR1 LNHDA and CDR2 SQIVND (reference sequence). DNA for the CDR3: TGTGCCAGTAGTACCTCGGACAGGACGGGAGATACGCAGTATTTT. It yields the protein CASSTSDRTGDTQYF.

The rearrangement uses TRBV30 and TRBJ2-1; the D is unclear. V lost 1 base and J lost 7, with 14 bases in between. Germline V gene sequence: CDR1 GTSNPN, CDR2 SVGIG (reference sequence). The CDR3 has 14 residues. The CDR3 nucleotides read TGTGCCTGGAGTGAAGTTGGGCACTTGAATGAGCAGTTCTTC. Translating it yields CAWSEVGHLNEQFF.

This clone was seen only once. The rearrangement joins TRBV5-8 to TRBJ2-2, with D possibly being TRBD1 (5 bases). CDR1 and CDR2 from the germline V gene are SGHTS and YDEGEE. The CDR3 runs to 17 residues. The V gene lost 3 bases and the J gene lost 2 bases, with 17 bases spanning the gap. The CDR3 is CASSSFKGILNTGELFF. The CDR3 nucleotides are TGTGCCAGCAGCTCTTTCAAGGGGATTCTTAACACCGGGGAGCTGTTTTTT. Filled out from reference TRBV5-8 and TRBJ2-2, the complete variable domain reads EAGVTQSPTHLIKTRGQQATLRCSPISGHTSVYWYQQALGLGLQFLLWYDEGEERNRGNFPPRFSGRQFPNYSSELNVNALELEDSALYLCASSSFKGILNTGELFFGEGSRLTVL.

The V and J genes are TRBV5-1 and TRBJ2-6; perhaps TRBD1 as D (5 bases). Trimming took 7 bases from V and 0 from J, leaving 8 bases between them. CDR1 is SGHRS and CDR2 is YFSETQ in the germline V gene. This CDR3 comprises 14 residues. CDR3 coding DNA: TGCGCCAGCTATACAGGCTCTGGGGCCAACGTCCTGACTTTC. Translated: CASYTGSGANVLTF.

The CDR3 nucleotides read TGTGCCAGCAGCTTTGGACAGGGACAGGGCTACACCTTC. Protein sequence: CASSFGQGQGYTF. The chain joins TRBV11-2 to TRBJ1-2; 8 nucleotides match TRBD1. The CDR3 spans 13 residues. The J segment lost 8 bases and the V segment lost 3 bases, leaving 5 bases of the junction unmatched. Germline CDR1 and CDR2: SGHAT and FQNNGV.

The chain uses TRBV11-3 and TRBJ1-2, with D possibly being TRBD1 (6 bases). CDR1 SGHNT and CDR2 YENEEA come from the germline V gene. Trimming removed 3 bases from V and 7 bases from J, with 9 bases in between. The CDR3 spans 12 residues. The CDR3 DNA follows: TGTGCCAGCAGCTTTGGGACAAGTGGCTACACCTTC. Its translation is CASSFGTSGYTF.

The CDR3 DNA reads as TGTGCCAGTAGGTCCCTTCAGGGTAGCAATCAGCCCCAGCATTTT. Amino acids: CASRSLQGSNQPQHF. V gene TRBV19 combines with J gene TRBJ1-5; TRBD1 is a possible D gene (5 bases). The CDR3 spans 15 residues. Germline V gene data show CDR1 as LNHDA and CDR2 as SQIVND (reference sequence). V was shortened by 6 bases and J by 0 bases, with 12 bases between the two germline ends.

J is TRBJ1-2 and V is TRBV27; 8 nucleotides line up with TRBD1. Germline V gene lookup returns CDR1 MNHEY and CDR2 SMNVEV (reference sequence). The CDR3 covers 12 residues. J gave up 7 bases and V 5 bases, and 3 bases lay outside the gene matches. The CDR3 loop is CASSQGAGGYTF. In nucleotides, the CDR3 is TGTGCCAGCAGTCAGGGGGCGGGTGGCTACACCTTC.